The rows below give T cell receptor beta chains drawn from one sample of a study of blood T cell repertoires in COVID-19. Only in-frame clones appear in the TCRdb table, and some are missing; sequencing was by immunoSEQ multiplex PCR. The table shows around 140,000 clones, with about nine tenths occurring only once. Input material: peripheral blood. The receptors come from a man aged 45-65 years who had recovered from COVID-19. The CDR3 runs from the conserved cysteine through the conserved F or W. The D gene is left open where the match is weak. Clone size is given for some rows only: seen once, a few or many times, or a class if the clone is expanded.

TRBV24-1	.	.	TRBJ2-1	CATSDSSPATYNEQFF	TGTGCCACCAGTGATTCTTCCCCCGCTACCTACAATGAGCAGTTCTTC
TRBV4-1	.	once	TRBJ1-4	CASSPDPGRVWENEKLFF	TGCGCCAGCAGCCCAGACCCGGGTCGCGTTTGGGAGAATGAAAAACTGTTTTTT
TRBV5-6	.	.	TRBJ2-4	CASSLARLAKNIQYF	TGTGCCAGCAGCTTGGCTCGACTAGCCAAAAACATTCAGTACTTC
TRBV25-1	.	.	TRBJ1-1	CASQRQSNTEAFF	TGTGCCAGCCAAAGACAGTCGAACACTGAAGCTTTCTTT
TRBV11-2	.	.	TRBJ2-7	CASSLIVNYEQYF	TGTGCCAGCAGCTTAATCGTAAACTACGAGCAGTACTTC
TRBV5-4	.	.	TRBJ1-1	CASSSGNTEAFF	TGTGCCAGCAGCTCCGGGAACACTGAAGCTTTCTTT
TRBV7-2	TRBD1	.	TRBJ2-5	CASSLAYAGGGKETQYF	TGTGCCAGCAGCTTAGCATATGCAGGGGGCGGGAAAGAGACCCAGTACTTC
TRBV19	TRBD1	.	TRBJ1-1	CASSNRDSANTEAFF	TGTGCCAGTAGTAACCGGGACAGCGCGAACACTGAAGCTTTCTTT
TRBV6-5	TRBD1	.	TRBJ2-2	CASSLTGWIRTGELFF	TGTGCCAGCAGTTTGACAGGGTGGATTCGCACCGGGGAGCTGTTTTTT
TRBV30	.	.	TRBJ1-5	CAWSVQVNQPQHF	TGTGCCTGGAGTGTACAGGTAAATCAGCCCCAGCATTTT
TRBV19	.	.	TRBJ2-7	CASKFVGSGEQYF	TGTGCCAGTAAATTCGTTGGTTCGGGCGAGCAGTACTTC
TRBV19	TRBD1	.	TRBJ1-1	CASSRTGSTEAFF	TGTGCCAGTAGCCGGACAGGGTCGACTGAAGCTTTCTTT
TRBV4-1	TRBD2	.	TRBJ2-2	CASSQETSGGARSGELFF	TGCGCCAGCAGCCAAGAGACTAGCGGGGGGGCCCGTTCCGGGGAGCTGTTTTTT
TRBV27	TRBD1	.	TRBJ1-5	CASSWGQGGQPQHF	TGTGCCAGCAGTTGGGGACAGGGGGGGCAGCCCCAGCATTTT
TRBV6-5	TRBD1	.	TRBJ2-7	CASSFRDRAYEQYF	TGTGCCAGCAGTTTCCGGGACAGGGCCTACGAGCAGTACTTC
TRBV2	.	.	TRBJ2-5	CASSEPFRETQYF	TGTGCCAGCAGTGAACCGTTCCGAGAGACCCAGTACTTC
TRBV10-3	TRBD1	few	TRBJ2-5	CAILQGAGETQYF	TGTGCCATCCTACAGGGGGCGGGAGAGACCCAGTACTTC
TRBV12-3/TRBV12-4	.	.	TRBJ2-3	CASSLGSVNTQYF	TGTGCCAGCAGTTTAGGGAGCGTAAATACGCAGTATTTT
TRBV30	.	.	TRBJ1-1	CAFTGTFNTEAFF	TGTGCCTTTACCGGGACATTTAACACTGAAGCTTTCTTT
TRBV2	.	.	TRBJ2-7	CASNVVGGGSYEQYF	TGTGCCAGCAACGTCGTCGGGGGTGGCTCCTACGAGCAGTACTTC